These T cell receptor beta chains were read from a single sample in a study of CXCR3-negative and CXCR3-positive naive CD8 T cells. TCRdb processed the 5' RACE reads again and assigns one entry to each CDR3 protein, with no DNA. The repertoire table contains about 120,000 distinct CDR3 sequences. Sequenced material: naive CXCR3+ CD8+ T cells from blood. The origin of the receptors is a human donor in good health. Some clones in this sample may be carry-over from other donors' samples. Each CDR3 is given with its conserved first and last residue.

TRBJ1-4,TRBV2,CASTRGLATNEKLFF
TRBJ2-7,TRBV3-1,CASSQARTAPYEQYF
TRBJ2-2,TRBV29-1,CSVVGGGGELFF
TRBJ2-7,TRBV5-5,CASLLQGSYEQYF
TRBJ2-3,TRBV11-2,CASSFFRGDTQYF
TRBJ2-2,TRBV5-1,CASSLTGPITTSGGTNTGELFF
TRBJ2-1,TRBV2,CASSEEEAYNEQFF
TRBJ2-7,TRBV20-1,CSASSGRHYEQYF
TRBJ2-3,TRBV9,CASNFGAGGNTDTQYF
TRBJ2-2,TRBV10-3,CAISEALAGTGELFF
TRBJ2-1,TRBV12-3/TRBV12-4,CASSLGGVRYNEQFF